The rows below give T cell receptor beta chains drawn from one sample of a study of early T cells in non-severe SARS-CoV-2 infection. In TCRdb, the 5' RACE reads were re-called with MiXCR into one record per CDR3 protein. The sample contains roughly 41,000 distinct CDR3 sequences, 5.8% of which appear only once. Input material: whole blood. These receptors all stem from an adult who was a healthcare worker with PCR-confirmed SARS-CoV-2 infection or an uninfected control (not recorded which). Both conserved end residues are part of each CDR3. A D gene is named only where the DNA matches it firmly. Some rows have no size entry. The others give once, few or many, or a class for an expanded clone.

d_call: TRBD1; clone_size: many; j_call: TRBJ2-3; v_call: TRBV5-1; cdr3_nt: TGCGCCAGCAGCATCCCCTCAGGGGGCAACGTCGCAGATACGCAGTATTTT; cdr3_aa: CASSIPSGGNVADTQYF
d_call: .; clone_size: .; j_call: TRBJ2-3; v_call: TRBV7-6; cdr3_nt: TGTGCCAGCAGTATATTAGCGGTCACAGATACGCAGTATTTT; cdr3_aa: CASSILAVTDTQYF
d_call: TRBD2; clone_size: many; j_call: TRBJ2-1; v_call: TRBV5-4; cdr3_nt: TGTGCCAGCAGCTTGTGGGGGGGTTACAATGAGCAGTTCTTC; cdr3_aa: CASSLWGGYNEQFF
d_call: TRBD1; clone_size: many; j_call: TRBJ1-1; v_call: TRBV18; cdr3_nt: TGTGCCAGCTCACCAGGACAGGGTGTTTTGACCACTGAAGCTTTCTTT; cdr3_aa: CASSPGQGVLTTEAFF
d_call: TRBD1; clone_size: many; j_call: TRBJ2-7; v_call: TRBV4-2; cdr3_nt: TGTGCCAGCAGCCGCGGACAGGGGGCGGTGTACGAGCAGTACTTC; cdr3_aa: CASSRGQGAVYEQYF
d_call: TRBD1; clone_size: many; j_call: TRBJ1-6; v_call: TRBV7-2; cdr3_nt: TGTGCCAGCAGCTTAGGGGCAGGGGGCTTGAGTTCACCCCTCCACTTT; cdr3_aa: CASSLGAGGLSSPLHF
d_call: TRBD2; clone_size: many; j_call: TRBJ2-5; v_call: TRBV20-1; cdr3_nt: TGCAGTGCTAGGAGTAGCGGGGGGTACCAAGAGACCCAGTACTTC; cdr3_aa: CSARSSGGYQETQYF
d_call: .; clone_size: many; j_call: TRBJ2-2; v_call: TRBV19; cdr3_nt: TGTGCCAGTAGTATCTACACCGGGGAGCTGTTTTTT; cdr3_aa: CASSIYTGELFF
d_call: TRBD2; clone_size: many; j_call: TRBJ2-7; v_call: TRBV7-9; cdr3_nt: TGTGCCAGCAGCTTCGGGACTAGCGGCTACGAGCAGTACTTC; cdr3_aa: CASSFGTSGYEQYF
d_call: .; clone_size: few; j_call: TRBJ1-1; v_call: TRBV7-2; cdr3_nt: TGTGCCAGCAGCTCGCAGGCGAACACTGAAGCTTTCTTT; cdr3_aa: CASSSQANTEAFF
d_call: .; clone_size: many; j_call: TRBJ1-5; v_call: TRBV18; cdr3_nt: TGTGCCAGCTCACCAGACCTGCAGGCAGGGGTGCCCCAGCATTTT; cdr3_aa: CASSPDLQAGVPQHF
d_call: TRBD1; clone_size: many; j_call: TRBJ1-2; v_call: TRBV4-3; cdr3_nt: TGCGCCAGCAGCCCCAGGGGGCGAGGCGGCTACACCTTC; cdr3_aa: CASSPRGRGGYTF
d_call: .; clone_size: many; j_call: TRBJ1-5; v_call: TRBV7-3; cdr3_nt: TGTGCCAGCAGCTTAGGGAGCAGGATTGGCAATCAGCCCCAGCATTTT; cdr3_aa: CASSLGSRIGNQPQHF
d_call: .; clone_size: many; j_call: TRBJ2-3; v_call: TRBV20-1; cdr3_nt: TGCAGTGCTAGTCCCCTGGCACGAACTAGCACAGATACGCAGTATTTT; cdr3_aa: CSASPLARTSTDTQYF
d_call: .; clone_size: many; j_call: TRBJ1-2; v_call: TRBV29-1; cdr3_nt: TGCAGCGTTGGTCTCAGGGGCTATGGCTACACCTTC; cdr3_aa: CSVGLRGYGYTF
d_call: .; clone_size: many; j_call: TRBJ2-5; v_call: TRBV19; cdr3_nt: TGTGCCAGTAGTATGGGGTGGGGCAGCCAGTACCAAGAGACCCAGTACTTC; cdr3_aa: CASSMGWGSQYQETQYF
d_call: .; clone_size: few; j_call: TRBJ1-2; v_call: TRBV21-1; cdr3_nt: TGTGCCAGCATCAAAGCAGGGATAGGCTATGGCTACACCTTC; cdr3_aa: CASIKAGIGYGYTF
d_call: .; clone_size: .; j_call: TRBJ1-4; v_call: TRBV21-1; cdr3_nt: TGTGCCAGCAGCCCCCGGGAGAAGAATGAAAAACTGTTTTTT; cdr3_aa: CASSPREKNEKLFF
d_call: TRBD2; clone_size: .; j_call: TRBJ2-1; v_call: TRBV11-1; cdr3_nt: TGTGCCAGCAGCTTTACAGCGGGGGTATACAATGAGCAGTTCTTC; cdr3_aa: CASSFTAGVYNEQFF
d_call: TRBD1; clone_size: many; j_call: TRBJ2-7; v_call: TRBV18; cdr3_nt: TGTGCCAGCTCCGCATCCCGGGGACAGGGGGCTGACGAGCAGTACTTC; cdr3_aa: CASSASRGQGADEQYF